This T cell receptor (beta chain) was observed in a study of T-cell reconstitution after alpha-beta-depleted transplantation in children. Study-wide points: Surviving recipient T cells and thymic progenitors underlay high day-60 TCRbeta diversity in some patients. T-cell numbers and diversity, one year after transplant, stemmed largely from T cells that were newly produced. Reportedly, alpha-beta T cells present about two months post-transplant originated from several hundred expanded clones of graft origin.

Concerning this clonotype itself: Its antigen remains unidentified.

During its preparation, the TCRbeta library received unique molecular identifiers. Using its own MiXCR run on the PCR reads, TCRdb lists one record per CDR3 protein. The sample holds approximately 300,000 distinct CDR3 sequences, 9.5% to 13% seen once. Trimming took 2 bases from V and 2 from J; bases not matched to a gene: 5. Germline V lookup: CDR1 SEHNR, CDR2 FQNEAQ (reference sequence). The CDR3 contains 15 residues. This sequence originates from a boy younger than two with acute myeloid leukemia, due to receive a stem cell transplant. Sample: PBMCs, taken before TCRalphabeta/CD19-depleted stem cell transplant. The chain has TRBV7-9 and TRBJ2-5; 7 bases agree with TRBD2. Here the CDR3 DNA reads TGTGCCAGCAGCTTACTCCAGGGACTACAAGAGACCCAGTACTTC. Translation: CASSLLQGLQETQYF. The whole variable domain, filled in from reference TRBV7-9 and TRBJ2-5, reads DTGVSQNPRHKITKRGQNVTFRCDPISEHNRLYWYRQTLGQGPEFLTYFQNEAQLEKSRLLSDRFSAERPKGSFSTLEIQRTEQGDSAMYLCASSLLQGLQETQYFGPGTRLLVL.